Presented here are 5 T cell receptor beta chains from one specimen sequenced in a study. Via MiXCR, TCRdb re-called the RT-PCR reads, giving one row per CDR3 protein. The sample consists of about 680,000 distinct CDR3 sequences, more than 13% of them appearing once. The sample was memory CD4+ T cells from blood. Receptors originate from a female donor in good health, serving as a healthy control.

This clonotype was found a few times. The V and J genes are TRBV7-2 and TRBJ1-1, with D hard to call. V shed 5 bases and J shed 3 bases, with 13 bases lying between them. The germline CDR1 and CDR2 sequences are SGHTA and FQGNSA. This CDR3 comprises 14 residues. The CDR3 spells CASSPRGSYTEAFF. The CDR3 nucleotides are TGTGCCAGCAGCCCTAGAGGCAGCTACACTGAAGCTTTCTTT.

V is TRBV20-1 and J is TRBJ2-1; 8 bases align to TRBD1. The CDR3 consists of 14 residues. Germline V gene sequence: CDR1 DFQATT, CDR2 SNEGSKA (reference sequence). With 1 base clipped from V and 2 bases from J, the junction kept 1 base outside the gene matches. The CDR3 here is CSARGTGTYNEQFF. CDR3 bases: TGCAGTGCTAGAGGGACAGGGACCTACAATGAGCAGTTCTTC.

This clonotype appeared many times. V usage is TRBV10-3 and J usage is TRBJ2-7, with 8 bases matching TRBD2. V gave up 4 bases and J gave up 4 bases; unmatched junction bases: 9. This CDR3 has 15 amino acids. CDR1 and CDR2 from the germline V gene are ENHRY and SYGVKD. The CDR3 here is CAISGLTSAPYEQYF. The DNA for the CDR3 is TGTGCCATCAGTGGTCTGACTAGCGCCCCTTACGAGCAGTACTTC.

In its sample, this clonotype was seen many times. The V call is TRBV20-1, the J call TRBJ1-5, with 9 bases lining up with TRBD1. This CDR3 is built from 13 residues. Trimming at V came to 6 bases and at J to 2 bases, leaving 2 bases not matched to a gene. CDR1 is DFQATT and CDR2 is SNEGSKA in the germline V gene (reference sequence). The CDR3 spells CSARTGGNQPQHF. The CDR3 DNA is TGCAGTGCCAGGACAGGGGGCAATCAGCCCCAGCATTTT.

The V gene is TRBV5-1, the J gene TRBJ2-7, with 7 bases fitting TRBD1. J lost 5 bases, V lost 5 bases, and 4 bases had no gene match. Germline V gene lookup returns CDR1 SGHRS and CDR2 YFSETQ. This CDR3 spans 12 amino acids. The DNA of the CDR3 is TGCGCCAGCAGGTTGACAGGGAACGAGCAGTACTTC. Translation: CASRLTGNEQYF. Supplemented by reference TRBV5-1 and TRBJ2-7, the full variable domain reads KAGVTQTPRYLIKTRGQQVTLSCSPISGHRSVSWYQQTPGQGLQFLFEYFSETQRNKGNFPGRFSGRQFSNSRSEMNVSTLELGDSALYLCASRLTGNEQYFGPGTRLTVT.